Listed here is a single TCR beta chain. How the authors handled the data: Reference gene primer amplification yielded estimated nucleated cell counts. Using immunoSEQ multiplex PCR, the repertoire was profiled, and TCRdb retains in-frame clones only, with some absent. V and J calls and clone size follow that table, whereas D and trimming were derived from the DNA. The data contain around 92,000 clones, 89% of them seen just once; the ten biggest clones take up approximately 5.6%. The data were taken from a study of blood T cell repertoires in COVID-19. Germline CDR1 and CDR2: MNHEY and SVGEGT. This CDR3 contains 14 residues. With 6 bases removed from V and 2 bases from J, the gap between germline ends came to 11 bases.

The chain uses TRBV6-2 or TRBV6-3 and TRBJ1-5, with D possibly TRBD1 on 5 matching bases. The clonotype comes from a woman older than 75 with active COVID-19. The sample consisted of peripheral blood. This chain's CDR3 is CASSSGGGNQPQHF. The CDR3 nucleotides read TGTGCCAGCAGCTCGGGAGGGGGCAATCAGCCCCAGCATTTT.